This record covers a single TCR beta chain. The sample comes from a study of shared clonotypes between healthy human individuals. Measured with immunoSEQ multiplex PCR; TCRdb has only the in-frame clones, and not every one. The table has approximately 2,000,000 clones, 93% seen once; the top ten hold approximately 1.6%. Naive-designated CD8 cells lacked CD45RO, were positively enriched for CCR7, and omitted terminally differentiated effector memory CD45RA+ cells. Sequenced material: naive CD8+ T cells from PBMCs. This sequence originates from a man between 18 and 35 years old in good health. Some clones in this sample may be carry-over from other donors' samples.

The CDR3 region is CASSEGDRDNEQFF. Here the CDR3 DNA reads TGTGCCAGCAGCGAGGGGGACAGGGACAATGAGCAGTTCTTC. The chain carries TRBV14 and TRBJ2-1, with TRBD1 identical over 9 bases. Unmatched junction bases numbered 4, after V lost 5 bases and J lost 5 bases. Germline CDR1 reads SGHDN; CDR2 reads FVKESK. The CDR3 is 14 amino acids. Full variable domain (remainder filled in from reference TRBV14 and TRBJ2-1): EAGVTQFPSHSVIEKGQTVTLRCDPISGHDNLYWYRRVMGKEIKFLLHFVKESKQDESGMPNNRFLAERTGGTYSTLKVQPAELEDSGVYFCASSEGDRDNEQFFGPGTRLTVL.